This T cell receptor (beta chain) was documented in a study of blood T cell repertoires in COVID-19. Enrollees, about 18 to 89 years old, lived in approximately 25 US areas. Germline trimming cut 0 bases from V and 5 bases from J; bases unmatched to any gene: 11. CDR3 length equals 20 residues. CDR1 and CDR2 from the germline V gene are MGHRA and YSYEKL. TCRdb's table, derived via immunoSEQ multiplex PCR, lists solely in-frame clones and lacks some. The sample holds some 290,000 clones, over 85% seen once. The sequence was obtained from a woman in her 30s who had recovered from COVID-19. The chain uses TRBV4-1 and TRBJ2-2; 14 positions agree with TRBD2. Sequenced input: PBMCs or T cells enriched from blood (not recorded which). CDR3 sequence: CASSQDLRRLAGGWTGELFF. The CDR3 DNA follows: TGCGCCAGCAGCCAAGATCTAAGGCGACTAGCGGGAGGGTGGACCGGGGAGCTGTTTTTT.